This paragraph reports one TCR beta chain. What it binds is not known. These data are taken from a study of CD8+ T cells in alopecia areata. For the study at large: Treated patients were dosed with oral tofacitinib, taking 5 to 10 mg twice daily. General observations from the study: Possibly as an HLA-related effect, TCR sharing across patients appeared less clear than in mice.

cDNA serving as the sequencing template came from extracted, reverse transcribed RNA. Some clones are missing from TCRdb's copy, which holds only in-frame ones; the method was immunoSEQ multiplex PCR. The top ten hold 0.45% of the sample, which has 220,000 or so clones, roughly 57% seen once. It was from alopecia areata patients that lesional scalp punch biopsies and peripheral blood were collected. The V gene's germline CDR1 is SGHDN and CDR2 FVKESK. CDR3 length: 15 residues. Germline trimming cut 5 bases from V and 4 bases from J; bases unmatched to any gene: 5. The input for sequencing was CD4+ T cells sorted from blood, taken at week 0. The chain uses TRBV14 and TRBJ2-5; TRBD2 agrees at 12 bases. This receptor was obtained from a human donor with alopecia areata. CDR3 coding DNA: TGTGCCAGCAGCACCCGGACTAGCGGGATAGAGACCCAGTACTTC. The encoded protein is CASSTRTSGIETQYF. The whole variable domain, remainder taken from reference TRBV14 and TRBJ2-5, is EAGVTQFPSHSVIEKGQTVTLRCDPISGHDNLYWYRRVMGKEIKFLLHFVKESKQDESGMPNNRFLAERTGGTYSTLKVQPAELEDSGVYFCASSTRTSGIETQYFGPGTRLLVL.